This record covers a single T cell receptor beta chain. Clones were read by immunoSEQ multiplex PCR, and TCRdb kept only the in-frame ones, dropping some. The sample carries 200,000 to 300,000 clones, approximately 82% recorded once. Germline V CDR1 and CDR2: LGHDT, YNNKEL (reference sequence). The CDR3 length is 16 residues. The junction had 9 bases not matched to a gene; V was cut back by 3 bases and J by 3 bases. The data derive from a study of blood T cell repertoires in COVID-19. Sequencing was performed on peripheral blood. This receptor was obtained from a man in his thirties or forties who had recovered from COVID-19. This sequence joins TRBV3-1 (or the pseudogene TRBV3-2) and TRBJ2-5; TRBD2 aligns across 8 bases. CDR3 sequence reads: CASSHLMGTREETQYF. The CDR3 coding sequence is TGTGCCAGCAGCCACCTTATGGGGACTAGGGAAGAGACCCAGTACTTC.